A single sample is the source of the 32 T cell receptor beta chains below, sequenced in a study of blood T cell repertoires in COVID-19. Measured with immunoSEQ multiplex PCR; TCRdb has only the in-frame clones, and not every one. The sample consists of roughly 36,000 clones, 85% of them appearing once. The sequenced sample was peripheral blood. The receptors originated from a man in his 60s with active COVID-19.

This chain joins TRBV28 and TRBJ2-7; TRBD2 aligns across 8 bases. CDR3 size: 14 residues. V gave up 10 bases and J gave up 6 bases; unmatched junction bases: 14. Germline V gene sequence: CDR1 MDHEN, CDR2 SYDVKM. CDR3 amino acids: CAILGAGVIGEQYF. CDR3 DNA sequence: TGTGCCATCCTAGGAGCGGGAGTAATCGGCGAGCAGTACTTC.

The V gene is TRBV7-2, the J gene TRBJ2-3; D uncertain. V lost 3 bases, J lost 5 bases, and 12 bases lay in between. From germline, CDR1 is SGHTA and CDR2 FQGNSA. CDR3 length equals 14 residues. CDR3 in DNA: TGTGCCAGCAGCTTTTCGACTCCCCAAGATACGCAGTATTTT. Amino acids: CASSFSTPQDTQYF.

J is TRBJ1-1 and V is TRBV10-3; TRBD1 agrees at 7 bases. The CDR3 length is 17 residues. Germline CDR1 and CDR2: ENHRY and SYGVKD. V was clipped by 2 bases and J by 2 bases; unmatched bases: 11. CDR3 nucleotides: TGTGCCATCAGTGAGGCCCCACAGGGGATGACAAACACTGAAGCTTTCTTT. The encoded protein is CAISEAPQGMTNTEAFF.

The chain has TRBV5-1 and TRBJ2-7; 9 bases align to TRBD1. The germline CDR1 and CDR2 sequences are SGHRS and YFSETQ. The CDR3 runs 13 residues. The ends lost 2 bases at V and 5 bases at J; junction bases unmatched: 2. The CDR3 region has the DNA TGCGCCAGCAGCTTCGGGACAGGGAACGAGCAGTACTTC. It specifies CASSFGTGNEQYF.

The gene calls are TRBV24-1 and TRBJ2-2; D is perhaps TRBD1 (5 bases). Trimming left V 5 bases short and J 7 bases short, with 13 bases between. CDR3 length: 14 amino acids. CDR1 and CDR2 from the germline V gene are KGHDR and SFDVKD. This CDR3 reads CATSGQGQSGELFF. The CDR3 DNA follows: TGTGCCACCAGTGGCCAGGGTCAGAGCGGGGAGCTGTTTTTT.

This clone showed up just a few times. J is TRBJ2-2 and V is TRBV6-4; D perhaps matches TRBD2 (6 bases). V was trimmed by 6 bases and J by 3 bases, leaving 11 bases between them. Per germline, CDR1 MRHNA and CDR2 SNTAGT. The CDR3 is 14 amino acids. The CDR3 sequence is CASSKSGDTGELFF. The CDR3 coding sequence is TGTGCCAGCAGCAAATCGGGGGACACCGGGGAGCTGTTTTTT.

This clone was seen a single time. The CDR3, as DNA: TGTGCCAGCAGCTTAGTACTAGCGGCCTACAATGAGCAGTTCTTC. Translation: CASSLVLAAYNEQFF. The genes are TRBV11-2 and TRBJ2-1, with 8 bases identical to TRBD2. V was clipped by 1 base and J by 2 bases; unmatched bases: 1. The V gene's germline CDR1 is SGHAT and CDR2 FQNNGV. This CDR3 comprises 15 residues.

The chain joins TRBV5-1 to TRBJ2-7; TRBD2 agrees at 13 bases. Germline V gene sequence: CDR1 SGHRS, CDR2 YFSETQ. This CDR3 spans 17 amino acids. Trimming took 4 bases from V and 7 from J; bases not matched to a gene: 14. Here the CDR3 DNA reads TGCGCCAGCAGCCCCTACCCTGGACTAGCGGGAGTGGGAGAGCAGTACGTC. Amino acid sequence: CASSPYPGLAGVGEQYV.

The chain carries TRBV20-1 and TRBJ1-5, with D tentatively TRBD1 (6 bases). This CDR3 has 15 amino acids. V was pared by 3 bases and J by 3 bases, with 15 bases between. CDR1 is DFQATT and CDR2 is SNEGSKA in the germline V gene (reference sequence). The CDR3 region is CSASSAGAYNQPQHF. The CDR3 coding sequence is TGCAGTGCTAGTTCCGCAGGGGCCTACAATCAGCCCCAGCATTTT.

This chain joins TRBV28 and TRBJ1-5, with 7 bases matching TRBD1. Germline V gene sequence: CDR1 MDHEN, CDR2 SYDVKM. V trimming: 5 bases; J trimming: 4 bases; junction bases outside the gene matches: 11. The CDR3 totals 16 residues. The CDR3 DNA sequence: TGTGCCAGCAGTCGAGGGGGCCCTCGGCCTAATCAGCCCCAGCATTTT. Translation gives CASSRGGPRPNQPQHF.

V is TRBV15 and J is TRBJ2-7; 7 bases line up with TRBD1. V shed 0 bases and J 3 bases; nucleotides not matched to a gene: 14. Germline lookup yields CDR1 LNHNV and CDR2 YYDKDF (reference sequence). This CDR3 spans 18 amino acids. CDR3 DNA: TGTGCCACCAGCAGAGATCTAGCAAGCCTGGACAGGTACTACGAGCAGTACTTC. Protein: CATSRDLASLDRYYEQYF.

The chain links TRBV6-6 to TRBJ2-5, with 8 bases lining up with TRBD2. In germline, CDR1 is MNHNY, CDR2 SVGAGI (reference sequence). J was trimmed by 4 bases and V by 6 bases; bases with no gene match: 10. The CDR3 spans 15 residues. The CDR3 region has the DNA TGTGCCAGCAGCTCCGGGACTAGGGGCCTAGAGACCCAGTACTTC. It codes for CASSSGTRGLETQYF.

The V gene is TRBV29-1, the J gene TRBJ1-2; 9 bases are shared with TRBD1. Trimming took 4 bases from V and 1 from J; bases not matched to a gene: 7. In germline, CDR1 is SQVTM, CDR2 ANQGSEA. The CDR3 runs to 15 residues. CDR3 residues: CSVGGQGSYNYGYTF. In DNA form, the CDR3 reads TGCAGCGTTGGTGGACAGGGGTCCTATAACTATGGCTACACCTTC.

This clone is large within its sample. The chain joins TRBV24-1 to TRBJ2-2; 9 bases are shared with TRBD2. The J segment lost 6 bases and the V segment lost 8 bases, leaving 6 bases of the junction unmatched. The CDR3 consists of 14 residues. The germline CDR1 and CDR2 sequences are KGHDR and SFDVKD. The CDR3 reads CATTSGKPPGELFF. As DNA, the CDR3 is TGTGCCACCACTAGCGGGAAACCCCCCGGGGAGCTGTTTTTT.

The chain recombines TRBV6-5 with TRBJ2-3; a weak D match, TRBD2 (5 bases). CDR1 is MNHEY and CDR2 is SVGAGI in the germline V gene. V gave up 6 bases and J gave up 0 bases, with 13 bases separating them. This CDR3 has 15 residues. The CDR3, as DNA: TGTGCCAGCAGACTTAGCTGGACTAGCACAGATACGCAGTATTTT. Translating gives CASRLSWTSTDTQYF.

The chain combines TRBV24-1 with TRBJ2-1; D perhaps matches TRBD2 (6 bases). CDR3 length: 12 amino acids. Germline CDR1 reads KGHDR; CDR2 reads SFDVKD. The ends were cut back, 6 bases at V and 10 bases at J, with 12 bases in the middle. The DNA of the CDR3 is TGTGCCACCAGTCGGGGGAAGGGCGAGCAGTTCTTC. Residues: CATSRGKGEQFF.

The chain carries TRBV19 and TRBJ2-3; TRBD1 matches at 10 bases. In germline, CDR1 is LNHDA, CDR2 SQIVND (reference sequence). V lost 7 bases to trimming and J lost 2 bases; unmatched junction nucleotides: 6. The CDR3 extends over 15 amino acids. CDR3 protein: CASNKGQGNTDTQYF. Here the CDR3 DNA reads TGTGCCAGTAACAAGGGACAGGGGAACACAGATACGCAGTATTTT.

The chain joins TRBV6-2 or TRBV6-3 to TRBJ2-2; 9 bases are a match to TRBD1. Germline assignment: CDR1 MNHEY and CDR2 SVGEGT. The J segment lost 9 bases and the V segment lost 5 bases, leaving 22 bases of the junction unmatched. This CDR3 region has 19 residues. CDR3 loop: CASSQLVPNYRGPRRELFF. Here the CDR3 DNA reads TGTGCCAGCAGTCAACTCGTTCCCAACTACAGGGGGCCGCGGAGGGAGCTGTTTTTT.

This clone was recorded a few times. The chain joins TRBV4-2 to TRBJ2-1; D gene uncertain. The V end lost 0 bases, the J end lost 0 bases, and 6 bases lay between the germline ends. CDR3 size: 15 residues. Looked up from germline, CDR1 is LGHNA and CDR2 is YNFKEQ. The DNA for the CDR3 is TGTGCCAGCAGCCAAGAGGTGAGCTCCTACAATGAGCAGTTCTTC. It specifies CASSQEVSSYNEQFF.

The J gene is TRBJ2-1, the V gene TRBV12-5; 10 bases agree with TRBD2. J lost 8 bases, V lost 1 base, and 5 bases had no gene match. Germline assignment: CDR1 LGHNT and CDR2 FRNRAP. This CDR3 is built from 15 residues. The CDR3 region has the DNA TGTGCTAGTGGTTTGGGCCTCCTAGCGGGAGATGAGCAGTTCTTC. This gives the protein CASGLGLLAGDEQFF.

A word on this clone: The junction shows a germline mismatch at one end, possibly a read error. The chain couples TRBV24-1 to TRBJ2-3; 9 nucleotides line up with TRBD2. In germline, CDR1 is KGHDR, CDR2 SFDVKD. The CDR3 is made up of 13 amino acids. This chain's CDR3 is CATAGTSRDTQYF. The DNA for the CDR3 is TGTGCCACCGCCGGGACTAGCAGAGATACGCAGTATTTT.

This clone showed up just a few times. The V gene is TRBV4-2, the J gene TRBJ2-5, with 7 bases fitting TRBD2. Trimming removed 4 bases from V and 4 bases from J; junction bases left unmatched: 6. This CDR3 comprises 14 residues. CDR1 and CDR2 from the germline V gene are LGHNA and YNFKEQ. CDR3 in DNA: TGTGCCAGCAGCCCAGGGAGGGGCAGAGAGACCCAGTACTTC. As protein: CASSPGRGRETQYF.

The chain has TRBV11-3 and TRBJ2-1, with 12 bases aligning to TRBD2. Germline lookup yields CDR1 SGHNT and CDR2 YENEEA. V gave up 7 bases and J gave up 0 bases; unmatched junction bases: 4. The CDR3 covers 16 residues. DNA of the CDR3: TGTGCCAGCAACGGACTAGCGGGGAGCTCCTACAATGAGCAGTTCTTC. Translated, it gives CASNGLAGSSYNEQFF.

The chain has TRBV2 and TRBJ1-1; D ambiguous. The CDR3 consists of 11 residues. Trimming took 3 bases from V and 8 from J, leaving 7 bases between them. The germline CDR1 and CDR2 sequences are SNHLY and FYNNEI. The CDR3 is CASSESGEAFF. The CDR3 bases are TGTGCCAGCAGTGAGTCGGGGGAAGCTTTCTTT.

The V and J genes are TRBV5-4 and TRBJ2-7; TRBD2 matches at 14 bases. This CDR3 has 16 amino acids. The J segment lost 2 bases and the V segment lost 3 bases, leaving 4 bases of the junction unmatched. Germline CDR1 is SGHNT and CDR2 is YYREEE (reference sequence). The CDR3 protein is CASSSGLAGVTYEQYF. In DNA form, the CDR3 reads TGTGCCAGCAGCTCGGGACTAGCGGGAGTTACCTACGAGCAGTACTTC.

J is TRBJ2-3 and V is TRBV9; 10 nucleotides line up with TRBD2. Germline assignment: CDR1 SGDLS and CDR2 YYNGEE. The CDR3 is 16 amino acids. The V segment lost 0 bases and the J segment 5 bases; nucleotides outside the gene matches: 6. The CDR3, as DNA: TGTGCCAGCAGCGTAGACGGGGCTAGCGGGAGAGATACGCAGTATTTT. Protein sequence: CASSVDGASGRDTQYF.

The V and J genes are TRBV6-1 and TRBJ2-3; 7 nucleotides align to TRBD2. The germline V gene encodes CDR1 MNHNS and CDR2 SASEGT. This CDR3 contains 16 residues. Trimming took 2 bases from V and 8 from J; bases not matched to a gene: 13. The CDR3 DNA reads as TGTGCCAGCAGTGAAATACGGGAGGTCCCACGGGGTACGCAGTATTTT. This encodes CASSEIREVPRGTQYF.

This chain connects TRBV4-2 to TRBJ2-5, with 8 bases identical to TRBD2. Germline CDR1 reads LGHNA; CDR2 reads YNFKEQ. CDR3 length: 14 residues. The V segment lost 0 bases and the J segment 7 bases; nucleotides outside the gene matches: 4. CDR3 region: CASSQDSTSGTQYF. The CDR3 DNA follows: TGTGCCAGCAGCCAAGATTCAACTAGCGGGACCCAGTACTTC.

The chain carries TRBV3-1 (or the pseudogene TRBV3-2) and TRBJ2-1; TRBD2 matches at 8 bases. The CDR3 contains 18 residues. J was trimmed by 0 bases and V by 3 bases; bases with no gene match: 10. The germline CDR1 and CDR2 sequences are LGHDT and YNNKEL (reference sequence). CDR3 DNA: TGTGCCAGCAGCCAGCACTTTTTAGCGGGGAGCTCCTACAATGAGCAGTTCTTC. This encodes CASSQHFLAGSSYNEQFF.

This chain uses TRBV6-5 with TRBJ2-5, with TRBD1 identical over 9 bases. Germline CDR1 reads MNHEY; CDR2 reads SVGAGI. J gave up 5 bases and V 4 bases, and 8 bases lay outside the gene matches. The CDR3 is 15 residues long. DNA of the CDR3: TGTGCCAGCAGTTTATTCTCCGGGACAGGGGAGACCCAGTACTTC. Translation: CASSLFSGTGETQYF.

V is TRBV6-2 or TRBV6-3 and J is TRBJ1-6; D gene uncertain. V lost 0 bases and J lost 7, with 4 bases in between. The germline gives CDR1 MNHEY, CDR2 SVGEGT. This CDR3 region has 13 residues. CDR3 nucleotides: TGTGCCAGCAGTTACTCTTCGAATTCACCCCTCCACTTT. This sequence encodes CASSYSSNSPLHF.

The CDR3 DNA reads as TGTGCCAGTAGTACCCGGACTAGCGGAACCTACGAGCAGTACTTC. Its protein product is CASSTRTSGTYEQYF. The chain recombines TRBV19 with TRBJ2-7; 10 bases align to TRBD2. CDR1 is LNHDA and CDR2 is SQIVND in the germline V gene (reference sequence). The CDR3 sequence is 15 residues long. The trim removed 4 bases at V and 2 bases at J, leaving 5 bases unmatched.